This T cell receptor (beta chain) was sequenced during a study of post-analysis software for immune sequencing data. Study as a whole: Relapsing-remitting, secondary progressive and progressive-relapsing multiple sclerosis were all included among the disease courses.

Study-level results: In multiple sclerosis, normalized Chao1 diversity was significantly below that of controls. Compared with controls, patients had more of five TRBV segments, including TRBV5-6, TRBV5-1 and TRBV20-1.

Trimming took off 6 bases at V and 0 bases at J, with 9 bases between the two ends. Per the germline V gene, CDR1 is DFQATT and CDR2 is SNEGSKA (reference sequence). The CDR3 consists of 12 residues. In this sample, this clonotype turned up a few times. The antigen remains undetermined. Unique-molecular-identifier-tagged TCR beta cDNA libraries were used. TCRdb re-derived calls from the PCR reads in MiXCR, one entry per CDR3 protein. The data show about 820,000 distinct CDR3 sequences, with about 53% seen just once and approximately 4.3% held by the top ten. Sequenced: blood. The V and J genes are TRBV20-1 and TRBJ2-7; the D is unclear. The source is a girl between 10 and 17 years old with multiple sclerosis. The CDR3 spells CSASAASYEQYF. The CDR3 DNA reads TGCAGTGCCAGCGCAGCCTCCTACGAGCAGTACTTC.